Each of the 12 T cell receptor beta chains below was sequenced from the same sample in a study of sequential checkpoint blockade in melanoma. Treatment noted: randomized to nivolumab then ipilimumab (arm A) or the reverse (arm B). Sequencing used immunoSEQ multiplex PCR; TCRdb keeps in-frame clones, though not all of them. The table has more than 9,000 clones, around 67% seen once. Sequenced material: CD8+ T cells sorted from blood (inferred from file names), taken from a patient given nivolumab and ipilimumab in sequence. The receptors were gathered from a human donor with melanoma.

V usage is TRBV5-5 and J usage is TRBJ1-2; possibly TRBD1 for D (5 bases). Germline CDR1 is SGHKS and CDR2 is YYEKEE (reference sequence). This CDR3 is 15 amino acids long. V lost 4 bases and J lost 10, with 23 bases in between. The CDR3 DNA sequence: TGTGCCAGCAGCGTGGAGCAGGGCCCTATCCGACCCTACACCTTC. Translating it yields CASSVEQGPIRPYTF.

The J gene is TRBJ1-2, the V gene TRBV19, with TRBD1 matching over 8 bases. Germline loops: CDR1 LNHDA, CDR2 SQIVND (reference sequence). V lost 3 bases, J lost 4 bases, and 10 bases stayed unmatched. The CDR3 spans 16 residues. The CDR3 region is CASSMVGQDRSYGYTF. CDR3 coding DNA: TGTGCCAGTAGTATGGTGGGACAGGATCGTTCCTATGGCTACACCTTC. The full variable domain, with the rest looked up from reference TRBV19 and TRBJ1-2, is DGGITQSPKYLFRKEGQNVTLSCEQNLNHDAMYWYRQDPGQGLRLIYYSQIVNDFQKGDIAEGYSVSREKKESFPLTVTSAQKNPTAFYLCASSMVGQDRSYGYTFGSGTRLTVV.

The rearrangement uses TRBV30 and TRBJ2-2, with 7 bases matching TRBD2. V lost 5 bases, J lost 0 bases, and 3 bases stayed unmatched. Looked up from germline, CDR1 is GTSNPN and CDR2 is SVGIG (reference sequence). CDR3 length: 14 residues. The CDR3 reads CAWSLAANTGELFF. The CDR3, as DNA: TGTGCCTGGTCCCTAGCGGCGAACACCGGGGAGCTGTTTTTT. The full variable domain, with the rest looked up from reference TRBV30 and TRBJ2-2, is SQTIHQWPATLVQPVGSPLSLECTVEGTSNPNLYWYRQAAGRGLQLLFYSVGIGQISSEVPQNLSASRPQDRQFILSSKKLLLSDSGFYLCAWSLAANTGELFFGEGSRLTVL.

V and J are TRBV25-1 and TRBJ1-2; D possibly corresponds to TRBD1 (5 bases). V was pared by 10 bases and J by 5 bases, with 11 bases between. This CDR3 spans 11 amino acids. Per the germline V gene, CDR1 is MGHDK and CDR2 is SYGVNS. The CDR3 DNA reads as TGTGCCACGGGGGGGGGATATGGCTACACCTTC. It is translated as CATGGGYGYTF.

The chain carries TRBV18 and TRBJ1-1; D call uncertain. Trimming pared 0 bases from V and 3 bases from J, leaving 8 bases between. This CDR3 has 14 amino acids. Per the germline V gene, CDR1 is KGHSH and CDR2 is LQKENI. The CDR3 loop reads CASSPPFEYTEAFF. The CDR3 nucleotides read TGTGCCAGCTCACCACCTTTCGAGTACACTGAAGCTTTCTTT.

The sample holds a few counts of this clone. The chain recombines TRBV15 with TRBJ2-7; TRBD2 is a possible D gene (6 bases). Germline V CDR1 and CDR2: LNHNV, YYDKDF (reference sequence). There are 13 residues in the CDR3. V lost 7 bases, J lost 2 bases, and 12 bases lay in between. CDR3 protein: CATKGTDAYEQYF. As DNA, the CDR3 is TGTGCCACCAAAGGGACTGACGCCTACGAGCAGTACTTC.

In its sample, this clone was seen a few times. The V and J genes are TRBV6-5 and TRBJ1-1; TRBD1 is a possible D gene (6 bases). This CDR3 has 15 amino acids. The germline CDR1 and CDR2 sequences are MNHEY and SVGAGI. Trimming took 2 bases from V and 1 from J, leaving 11 bases between them. In DNA, the CDR3 is TGTGCCAGCAGTTACCCTGTAGGGGGGAACACTGAAGCTTTCTTT. Its translation is CASSYPVGGNTEAFF.

The V and J genes are TRBV7-9 and TRBJ2-3; weak D call: TRBD1 (6 bases). This CDR3 comprises 15 residues. Germline lookup yields CDR1 SEHNR and CDR2 FQNEAQ (reference sequence). Trimming pared 8 bases from V and 2 bases from J, leaving 17 bases between. CDR3 bases: TGTGCCAGCGCCGCCCCGGGACACCTCACAGATACGCAGTATTTT. Its translation is CASAAPGHLTDTQYF.

The chain recombines TRBV7-3 with TRBJ2-2; 11 nucleotides agree with TRBD2. CDR1 and CDR2 from the germline V gene are SGHTA and FQGTGA. The CDR3 covers 17 residues. V lost 2 bases to trimming and J lost 3 bases; unmatched junction nucleotides: 5. Written as DNA, the CDR3 is TGTGCCAGCAGCTTATCTAGCGGGGGGCTCGACACCGGGGAGCTGTTTTTT. Amino acids: CASSLSSGGLDTGELFF.

This sequence joins TRBV6-5 and TRBJ1-4; TRBD1 might be the D (5 bases). This CDR3 is built from 15 residues. Trimming left V 6 bases short and J 4 bases short, with 15 bases between. The germline V gene encodes CDR1 MNHEY and CDR2 SVGAGI. Here the CDR3 reads CASSLTGSYNEKLFF. Written as DNA, the CDR3 is TGTGCCAGCAGCCTTACAGGTTCTTATAATGAAAAACTGTTTTTT.

This chain connects TRBV30 to TRBJ1-1; a weak D match, TRBD1 (6 bases). Trimming removed 1 base from V and 3 bases from J, with 9 bases in between. The germline V gene has CDR1 GTSNPN and CDR2 SVGIG (reference sequence). The CDR3 loop spans 13 amino acids. The DNA for the CDR3 is TGTGCCTGGAGTGAGGGGGGGTACACTGAAGCTTTCTTT. Translating it yields CAWSEGGYTEAFF.

This chain connects TRBV5-6 to TRBJ2-7; D is ambiguous. Germline loops: CDR1 SGHDT, CDR2 YYEEEE. CDR3 length equals 14 residues. Trimming stripped 1 base from V and 0 bases from J, with 8 bases between. The CDR3 bases are TGTGCCAGCAGCTTGCCGGGTGGCTCCTACGAGCAGTACTTC. Translating gives CASSLPGGSYEQYF.